This TCR beta chain originates from a study of T cells in Graves' hyperthyroidism and ophthalmopathy. Germline V gene lookup returns CDR1 MDHEN and CDR2 SYDVKM. V was pared by 7 bases and J by 0 bases, with 15 bases between. This CDR3 has 15 residues. The CDR3 regions of TCR beta were amplified from RNA transcripts. The HTBI primer set served for first-round RT-PCR of the TCR CDR3. TCRdb fed the multiplex PCR reads into MiXCR, producing one record per CDR3 protein. The data show approximately 610,000 distinct CDR3 sequences, over 12% seen once. On the basis of clinical symptoms, serum thyroxine and TRAb, thyroid ultrasound and orbital computed tomography, diagnoses were made. General observations from the study: Among thyroid clonotypes expanded above 0.001, most also appeared in blood. Ophthalmopathy onset followed model prediction by a median about 6.9 months.

Many counts were recorded for this clonotype. Its cognate antigen is unknown. The rearrangement links TRBV28 to TRBJ1-1; D unclear. Material for sequencing was blood. The receptor's source is a woman aged 40-49 years with Graves' ophthalmopathy. In nucleotides, the CDR3 is TGTGCCAGCACCCCCCGCGAAGGCATGAACACTGAAGCTTTCTTT. This codes for CASTPREGMNTEAFF.